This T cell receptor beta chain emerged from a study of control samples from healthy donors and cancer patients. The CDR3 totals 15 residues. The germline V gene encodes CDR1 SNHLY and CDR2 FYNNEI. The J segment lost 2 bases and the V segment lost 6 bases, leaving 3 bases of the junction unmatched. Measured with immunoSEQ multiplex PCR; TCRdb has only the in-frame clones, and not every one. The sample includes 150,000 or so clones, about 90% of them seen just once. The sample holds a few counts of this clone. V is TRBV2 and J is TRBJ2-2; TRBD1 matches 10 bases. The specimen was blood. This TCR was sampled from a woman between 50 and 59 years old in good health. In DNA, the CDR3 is TGTGCCAGCAGCGGACAGGGGGGCAACACCGGGGAGCTGTTTTTT. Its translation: CASSGQGGNTGELFF.